The clone carrying this T cell receptor beta chain was recorded many times. These data come from a study of molecular identifiers for immune sequencing clone quantification. V shed 2 bases and J shed 7 bases, with 6 bases lying between them. Germline V gene sequence: CDR1 LGHNA, CDR2 YSLEER. The CDR3 covers 13 residues. TCRdb passed the PCR reads through MiXCR, listing each CDR3 protein once. Of around 320,000 distinct CDR3 sequences in the sample, about 22% were seen once. This TCR derives from a human donor in good health. Some libraries in this study had Jurkat cell RNA spiked in. The sequencing input was naive CD8+ T cells from blood, with Jurkat cell RNA spiked in. Subset in this sample: FACS-sorted CD8+CD4-CCR7+CD45RA+ naive T cells. The V gene is TRBV4-3, the J gene TRBJ1-6; D unclear. The CDR3 coding sequence is TGCGCCAGCAGCCAACGACTAAATTCACCCCTCCACTTT. This gives the protein CASSQRLNSPLHF.